A selection of T cell receptor beta chains follows, all from one sample in a study of OX40 agonist ivuxolimab in advanced cancers. Assay used: immunoSEQ multiplex PCR; TCRdb lists only in-frame clones, some missing. The sample has 90,000 to 100,000 clones; approximately 86% are singletons. Sample: CD4+ or CD8+ T cells sorted from blood, taken in a trial of the OX40 agonist ivuxolimab. The source is an adult with an advanced solid tumor such as melanoma, head and neck, liver or kidney cancer. Both conserved end residues are trimmed from each CDR3. A row's size may be missing; if present it is once, few, many or a size class.

v_gene	abundance	CDR3aa
TRBV5-4	once	ASSLASGGWDEQF
TRBV5-4	-	ASSLKNAGTYEQY
TRBV5-1	few	ASSPGETQY
TRBV2	-	ASSRDHTFGAGELF
TRBV6-5	-	ASISPRTNEQF
TRBV5-1	-	ASSSLFAGEGGEQY
TRBV27	-	ASSLRTFSSYEQY
TRBV28	-	ASITPGGQGGHYGYT
TRBV14	-	ASSQGQGPAYGYT
TRBV2	-	ASSAPDTGELF
TRBV7-2	-	ASSLGGGRARETQY
TRBV10-3	-	AISEMGGYGYT
TRBV4-1	-	ASSQPGVLNEKLF
TRBV6-1	few	ASSERALDTQY
TRBV6-6	-	ASTRGGNDQPQH
TRBV7-9	-	ASSLATSGSGDTQY
TRBV5-1	-	ASARGGSDVDTQY
TRBV6-1	-	ASTPTGRSYT
TRBV5-6	-	ASSKDRAEQF
TRBV14	-	ASSQQVNTEAF
TRBV10-3	-	AIRPGGTQEAF
TRBV5-1	few	ASNWTGGGYT
TRBV28	-	ASTPPGTSGGNQPQH
TRBV5-1	-	ASSLVERRSGANVLT
TRBV7-9	-	ASSLGGAQPQH
TRBV5-1	-	ASSPPGTGGGDTQY
TRBV5-1	-	ASSLGLDYTGELF
TRBV28	-	ASSATPGYSSYEQY
TRBV18	-	ASSPRRELGTDTQY
TRBV7-8	once	ASSLRDLTGELF
TRBV30	-	AWGREPPSPLH
TRBV5-1	-	ASSRGGVFTGELF
TRBV7-9	-	ASSLDSTDTQY
TRBV14	-	ASSLDLWNTEAF
TRBV7-2	once	ASSHPPSGSGNTIY
TRBV13	-	ASSSLGQPQH
TRBV7-2	-	ASSLGGVGDRGVRNIQY
TRBV19	few	ASRPRRESYNQPQH
TRBV6-5	-	ASSYEGGYT
TRBV4-2	-	ASSQKLAAENLDTQY
TRBV11-1	once	ASSLEGLRKDTQY
TRBV29-1	-	SVRDQNTEAF
TRBV30	-	AWSHEQGYGYT
TRBV13	-	ASSPYEFEAF
TRBV9	-	ASSLDSRYGYT
TRBV19	-	ASRMAFSTDTQY
TRBV11-1	-	ASSPGTAYNSPLH
TRBV2	-	ASRGSGGQIGELF
TRBV29-1	few	SSRGQGLYEQY
TRBV19	-	ASSITRQGWTKNIQY
TRBV7-9	-	ASSAQGAGEQF
TRBV7-2	-	ASRRDSNQPQH
TRBV5-6	-	ASSQTSGSPDTQY
TRBV19	-	ASSPGGQSFATQY
TRBV19	-	ASQLAPGNEQF
TRBV6-6	-	ASSQQGKGSPLH
TRBV11-1	-	ASSPLDRGSRNTIY